The clone carrying this TCR beta chain is a singleton in its sample. Then a second PCR, running about 6 to 11 cycles, was carried out with a sample-barcoded 5' primer and a J-beta primer mix. Each cDNA molecule received a tag from a template-switch adaptor that had 12 random nucleotides. All samples yielded 2.5 million or more CDR3-containing paired-end reads. From the 5' RACE reads, TCRdb called clonotypes with MiXCR, one entry per CDR3 protein. The sample includes fewer than 2,000,000 distinct CDR3 sequences, roughly 30% seen only once; the top ten take approximately 10%. This sample is part of a study of blood T cells in healthy people across ages. The germline V gene encodes CDR1 SEHNR and CDR2 FQNEAQ (reference sequence). The CDR3 length is 14 residues.

This chain uses TRBV7-9 with TRBJ2-1, with 8 bases matching TRBD1. TRBJ2-7 matches the DNA end more closely, so the J call is doubtful. This receptor was obtained from a woman aged 30 to 39 in good health. Input material: blood. The CDR3 region is CASSSGGAYNEQYF. The CDR3 DNA sequence: TGTGCCAGCAGCTCAGGGGGCGCCTACAATGAGCAGTACTTC.